This is a list of T cell receptor beta chains from one sample in a study of blood T cell repertoires in COVID-19. Only in-frame clones appear in the TCRdb table, and some are missing; sequencing was by immunoSEQ multiplex PCR. This sample has about 220,000 clones, with 80% to 90% found just once. The sequenced sample was PBMCs or T cells enriched from blood (not recorded which). These receptors all come from a young woman in a cohort exposed to, infected with or recovered from COVID-19 (not recorded which). The CDR3 runs from the conserved cysteine through the conserved F or W. D genes are given only for firm matches. A clone size is listed for some rows: how often the clone was seen (once, few, many), or a class if it is expanded.

V gene	D gene	J gene	CDR3 length	clone size	CDR3 DNA	CDR3 protein
TRBV7-9	.	TRBJ1-1	15	once	TGTGCCAGCAGCTTAACTGGGGATAAGGGGACTGAAGCTTTCTTT	CASSLTGDKGTEAFF
TRBV29-1	.	TRBJ1-1	13	.	TGCAGCGTTGAAGGGGCAGCAACCACTGAAGCTTTCTTT	CSVEGAATTEAFF
TRBV5-5	TRBD2	TRBJ2-7	15	once	TGTGCCAGCAGCGCCCCCTCTAGCGGGAATTACGAGCAGTACTTC	CASSAPSSGNYEQYF
TRBV11-1	TRBD2	TRBJ2-5	16	.	TGTGCCAGCAGCTCCACTAGCGCTAGATACCAAGAGACCCAGTACTTC	CASSSTSARYQETQYF
TRBV24-1	TRBD2	TRBJ2-1	15	.	TGTGCCACCAGTGATTTTACCGGGGGGGCCGGTGAGCAGTTCTTC	CATSDFTGGAGEQFF
TRBV5-1	TRBD1	TRBJ1-1	14	.	TGCGCCAGCAGCTTCGGGACAGGTGATACTGAAGCTTTCTTT	CASSFGTGDTEAFF
TRBV2	.	TRBJ1-2	13	few	TGTGCCAGCAACCCCAGGGCAGGGTATGGCTACACCTTC	CASNPRAGYGYTF
TRBV6-4	TRBD2	TRBJ2-1	15	.	TGTGCCAGCAGTGAACAAGCGGGAGAGTTGGATGAGCAGTTCTTC	CASSEQAGELDEQFF
TRBV2	TRBD2	TRBJ2-2	16	.	TGTGCCAGCAGCTGGTCCGGGACTAGAAACACCGGGGAGCTGTTTTTT	CASSWSGTRNTGELFF
TRBV2	.	TRBJ1-2	14	once	TGTGCCAGCAGGGGCGGGGAGGTTAGTTATGGCTACACCTTC	CASRGGEVSYGYTF
TRBV27	.	TRBJ2-7	13	.	TGTGCCAGCAGTTTCGACATGTCCTACGAGCAGTACTTC	CASSFDMSYEQYF
TRBV7-9	TRBD2	TRBJ2-7	13	once	TGTGCCACCTTTGGGACTAGCATCTACGAGCAGTACTTC	CATFGTSIYEQYF
TRBV6-5	TRBD1	TRBJ1-6	14	.	TGTGCCAGCAGTTACTCAAGACAGGGTCCACCCCTCCACTTT	CASSYSRQGPPLHF
TRBV9	.	TRBJ1-2	16	.	TGTGCCAGCAGCCCCACGGCTGGGGGGACCAACTATGGCTACACCTTC	CASSPTAGGTNYGYTF
TRBV27	.	TRBJ1-5	15	once	TGTGCCAGCAGTTTAGCCTTGTCGGGCAATCAGCCCCAGCATTTT	CASSLALSGNQPQHF
TRBV7-2	.	TRBJ1-2	14	.	TGTGCCAGCAGCCGGATGGGCAGGGCCAATGGCTACACCTTC	CASSRMGRANGYTF
TRBV6-1	TRBD1	TRBJ1-1	17	.	TGTGCCAGCAGTGTCTCGAACACGGGACAGTCGAACACTGAAGCTTTCTTT	CASSVSNTGQSNTEAFF
TRBV7-2	TRBD1	TRBJ1-4	15	.	TGTGCCAGCAGCTTAGGCGGACAGGGGTTTGAAAAACTGTTTTTT	CASSLGGQGFEKLFF
TRBV25-1	TRBD2	TRBJ2-1	16	few	TGTGCCAGCTCCCCGGGGCGCGGGGGAAATTACAATGAGCAGTTCTTC	CASSPGRGGNYNEQFF
TRBV5-1	TRBD1	TRBJ1-3	15	.	TGCGCCAGCAGCCCGGGACAGCGCGATGGAAACACCATATATTTT	CASSPGQRDGNTIYF
TRBV28	.	TRBJ1-1	15	.	TGTGCCAGCAGTTTACCGGGACACGGAAACACTGAAGCTTTCTTT	CASSLPGHGNTEAFF
TRBV7-3	TRBD1	TRBJ2-7	13	.	TGTGCCAGCAGGTCTACAGGGGTCGGGGAGCAGTACTTC	CASRSTGVGEQYF
TRBV23-1	.	TRBJ1-4	18	.	TGCGCCAGCAGTCAATCCCTTATATTCAGGGGATCGGAAGAAAAACTGTTTTTT	CASSQSLIFRGSEEKLFF
TRBV27	TRBD1	TRBJ1-5	14	once	TGTGCCAGCAGGCCTACAGGGGCGAATCAGCCCCAGCATTTT	CASRPTGANQPQHF
TRBV7-9	.	TRBJ1-5	15	.	TGTGCCAGCAGCTTGCGGGGAGACAGCAATCAGCCCCAGCATTTT	CASSLRGDSNQPQHF
TRBV9	.	TRBJ2-3	16	.	TGTGCCAGCAGCGCCTTCGGACGGACTAGCACAGATACGCAGTATTTT	CASSAFGRTSTDTQYF
TRBV9	TRBD2	TRBJ2-5	14	.	TGTGCCAGCAGCGTAGGGGGTAGCGGGGAGACCCAGTACTTC	CASSVGGSGETQYF
TRBV19	.	TRBJ1-6	14	.	TGTGCCAGTAACATAGGACAGCTCGACTCACCCCTCCACTTT	CASNIGQLDSPLHF
TRBV9	.	TRBJ1-6	17	once	TGTGCCAGCAGCGCTGAGGGAGTCAGCTCCTATAATTCACCCCTCCACTTT	CASSAEGVSSYNSPLHF
TRBV19	TRBD1	TRBJ1-5	16	.	TGTGCCAGTACCCCCGGGGGGACAGGGACTTCTCAGCCCCAGCATTTT	CASTPGGTGTSQPQHF
TRBV4-1	TRBD2	TRBJ2-3	19	.	TGCGCCAGCAGCCAACCGACCCGCTCCGGGACTAGCGGGAGACATACGCAGTATTTT	CASSQPTRSGTSGRHTQYF
TRBV7-3	.	TRBJ2-7	15	.	TGTGCCAGCAGCTTAGGCGGGACAGCCGCAGACGAGCAGTACTTC	CASSLGGTAADEQYF
TRBV7-9	TRBD2	TRBJ2-5	16	.	TGTGCCAGCAGCTTACGAAGACTAGCGGGAGAAGAGACCCAGTACTTC	CASSLRRLAGEETQYF
TRBV7-2	.	TRBJ1-3	18	.	TGTGCCAGCAGCTTAGGGGCCATACCCCGGTTCTCTGGAAACACCATATATTTT	CASSLGAIPRFSGNTIYF
TRBV5-5	TRBD2	TRBJ2-1	16	.	TGTGCCAGCAGAAGCCCGGGTAGCGGGAGTTTGAATGAGCAGTTCTTC	CASRSPGSGSLNEQFF
TRBV6-5	.	TRBJ2-7	13	.	TGTGCCAGCACCCGGGACACCAACTACGAGCAGTACTTC	CASTRDTNYEQYF
TRBV5-1	.	TRBJ2-7	14	.	TGCGCCAGCAGCTTGTATGGGGCTGGGTACGAGCAGTACTTC	CASSLYGAGYEQYF
TRBV6-5	.	TRBJ1-6	12	.	TGTGCTAGTCACGATTTCGATTCACCCCTCCACTTT	CASHDFDSPLHF